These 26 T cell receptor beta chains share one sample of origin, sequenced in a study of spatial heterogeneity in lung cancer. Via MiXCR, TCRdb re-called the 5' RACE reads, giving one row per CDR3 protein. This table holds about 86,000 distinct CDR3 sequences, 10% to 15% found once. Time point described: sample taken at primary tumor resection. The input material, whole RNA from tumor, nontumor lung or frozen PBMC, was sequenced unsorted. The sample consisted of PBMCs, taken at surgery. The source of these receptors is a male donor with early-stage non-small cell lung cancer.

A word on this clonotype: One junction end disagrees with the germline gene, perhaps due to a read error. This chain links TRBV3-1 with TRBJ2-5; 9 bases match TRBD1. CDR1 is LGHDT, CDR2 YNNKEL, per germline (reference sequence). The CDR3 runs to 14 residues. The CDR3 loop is CASRLTGGGETQCF. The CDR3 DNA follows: TGTGCCAGCAGACTGACAGGGGGGGGAGAGACCCAGTGCTTC.

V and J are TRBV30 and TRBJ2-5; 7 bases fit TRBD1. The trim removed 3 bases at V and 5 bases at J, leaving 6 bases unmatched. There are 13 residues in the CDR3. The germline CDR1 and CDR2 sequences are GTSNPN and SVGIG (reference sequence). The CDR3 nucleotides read TGTGCCTGGAGGAAGGGGGCGAGGGAGACCCAGTACTTC. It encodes CAWRKGARETQYF.

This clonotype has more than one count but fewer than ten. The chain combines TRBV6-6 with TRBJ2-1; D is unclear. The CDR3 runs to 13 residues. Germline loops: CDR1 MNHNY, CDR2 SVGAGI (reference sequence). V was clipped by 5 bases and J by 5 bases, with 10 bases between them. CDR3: CASSQDVNNEQFF. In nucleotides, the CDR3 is TGTGCCAGCAGTCAGGACGTAAACAATGAGCAGTTCTTC.

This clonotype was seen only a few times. The CDR3 region has the DNA TGCAGCGTTGAAGTACTCCCAGGAGGGGACTATGGCTACACCTTC. This sequence encodes CSVEVLPGGDYGYTF. The chain is built from TRBV29-1 and TRBJ1-2, with D possibly TRBD1 on 5 matching bases. CDR1 SQVTM and CDR2 ANQGSEA come from the germline V gene. This CDR3 comprises 15 residues. V dropped 1 base and J dropped 3 bases, with 15 bases sitting between them.

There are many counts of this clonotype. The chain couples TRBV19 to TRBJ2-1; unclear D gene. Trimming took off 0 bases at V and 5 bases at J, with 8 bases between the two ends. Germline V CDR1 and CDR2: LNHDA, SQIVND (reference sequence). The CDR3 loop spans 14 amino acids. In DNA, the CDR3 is TGTGCCAGTAGTATAGACAGCTATAACAATGAGCAGTTCTTC. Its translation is CASSIDSYNNEQFF.

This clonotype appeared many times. The chain's CDR3 is CASSQQPFSTEAFF. The CDR3 DNA reads TGTGCCAGCAGCCAACAACCTTTCAGCACTGAAGCTTTCTTT. The chain links TRBV3-1 to TRBJ1-1; D unclear. Germline V lookup: CDR1 LGHDT, CDR2 YNNKEL (reference sequence). V lost 2 bases, J lost 4 bases, and 11 bases lay in between. This CDR3 has 14 residues.

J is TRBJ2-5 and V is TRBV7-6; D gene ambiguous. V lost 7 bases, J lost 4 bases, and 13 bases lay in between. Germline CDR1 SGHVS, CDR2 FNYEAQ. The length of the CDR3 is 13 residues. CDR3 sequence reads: CASTSSEVETQYF. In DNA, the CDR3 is TGTGCCAGCACCTCTAGTGAGGTAGAGACCCAGTACTTC.

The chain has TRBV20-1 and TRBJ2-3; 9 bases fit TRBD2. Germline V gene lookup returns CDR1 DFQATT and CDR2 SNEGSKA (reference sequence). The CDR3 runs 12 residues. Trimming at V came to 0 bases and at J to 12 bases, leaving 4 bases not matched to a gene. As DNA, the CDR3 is TGCAGTGCTAGAGAGGAGCGGGGGGACCAGTATTTT. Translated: CSAREERGDQYF.

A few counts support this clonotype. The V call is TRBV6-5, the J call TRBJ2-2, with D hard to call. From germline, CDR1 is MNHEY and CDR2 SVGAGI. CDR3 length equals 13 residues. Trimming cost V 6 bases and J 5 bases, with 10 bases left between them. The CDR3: CASSFAQTGELFF. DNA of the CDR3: TGTGCCAGCAGCTTCGCACAGACCGGGGAGCTGTTTTTT.

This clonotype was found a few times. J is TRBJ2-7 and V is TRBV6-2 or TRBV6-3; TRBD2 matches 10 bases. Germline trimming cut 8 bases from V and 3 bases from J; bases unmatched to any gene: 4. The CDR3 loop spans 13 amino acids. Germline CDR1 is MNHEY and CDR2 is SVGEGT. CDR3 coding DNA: TGTGCCAGCCTAGGGACTAGCGACTACGAGCAGTACTTC. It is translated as CASLGTSDYEQYF.

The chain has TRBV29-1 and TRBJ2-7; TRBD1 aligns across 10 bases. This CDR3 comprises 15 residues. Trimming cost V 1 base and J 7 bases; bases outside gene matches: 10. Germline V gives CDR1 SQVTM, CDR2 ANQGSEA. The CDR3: CSVEGDGTGVGEQYF. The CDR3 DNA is TGCAGCGTTGAAGGGGATGGGACAGGGGTAGGGGAGCAGTACTTC.

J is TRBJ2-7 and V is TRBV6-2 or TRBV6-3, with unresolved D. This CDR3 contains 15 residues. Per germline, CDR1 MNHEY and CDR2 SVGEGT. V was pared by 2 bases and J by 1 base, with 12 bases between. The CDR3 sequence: CASSYRSGQSYEQYF. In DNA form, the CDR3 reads TGTGCCAGCAGTTACCGCAGTGGGCAGTCCTACGAGCAGTACTTC.

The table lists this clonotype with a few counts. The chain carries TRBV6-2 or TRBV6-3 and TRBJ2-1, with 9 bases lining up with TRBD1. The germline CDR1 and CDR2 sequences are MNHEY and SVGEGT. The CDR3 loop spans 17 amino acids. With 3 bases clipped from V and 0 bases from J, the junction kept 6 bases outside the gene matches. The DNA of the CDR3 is TGTGCCAGCAGTTATTACAGGGGGCGCGTCTCCTACAATGAGCAGTTCTTC. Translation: CASSYYRGRVSYNEQFF.

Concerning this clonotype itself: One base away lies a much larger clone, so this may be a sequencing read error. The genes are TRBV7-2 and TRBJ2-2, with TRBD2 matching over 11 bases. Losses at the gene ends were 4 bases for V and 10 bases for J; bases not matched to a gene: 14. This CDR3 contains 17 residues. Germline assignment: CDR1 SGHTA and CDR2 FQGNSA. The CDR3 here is CASSSRPIAGGLQELFF. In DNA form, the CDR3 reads TGTGCCAGCAGCTCCCGCCCTATAGCGGGAGGGCTGCAGGAGCTGTTTTTT.

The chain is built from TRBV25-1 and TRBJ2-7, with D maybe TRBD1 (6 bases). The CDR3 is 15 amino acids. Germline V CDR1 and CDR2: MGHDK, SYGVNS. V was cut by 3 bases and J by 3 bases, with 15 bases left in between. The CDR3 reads CASSDYRQDNYEQYF. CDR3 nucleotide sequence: TGTGCCAGCAGTGATTATAGACAGGATAACTACGAGCAGTACTTC.

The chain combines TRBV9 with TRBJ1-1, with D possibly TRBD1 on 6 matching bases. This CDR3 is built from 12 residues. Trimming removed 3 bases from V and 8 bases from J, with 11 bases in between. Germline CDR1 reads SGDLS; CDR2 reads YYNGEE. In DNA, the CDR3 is TGTGCCAGCAGCGAGCCCGGGACAGAAGCTTTCTTT. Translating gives CASSEPGTEAFF.

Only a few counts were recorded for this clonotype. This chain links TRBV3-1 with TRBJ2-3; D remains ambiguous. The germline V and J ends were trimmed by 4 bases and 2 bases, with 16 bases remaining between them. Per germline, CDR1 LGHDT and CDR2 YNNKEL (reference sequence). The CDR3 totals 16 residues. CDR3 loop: CASSLQGEIPTDTQYF. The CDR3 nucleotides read TGTGCCAGCAGCCTCCAAGGAGAGATTCCCACAGATACGCAGTATTTT.

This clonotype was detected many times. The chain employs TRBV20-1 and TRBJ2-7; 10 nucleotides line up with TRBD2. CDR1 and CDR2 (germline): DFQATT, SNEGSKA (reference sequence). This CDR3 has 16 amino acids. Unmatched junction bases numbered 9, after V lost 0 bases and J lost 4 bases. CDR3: CSARDLGRTSGYEQYF. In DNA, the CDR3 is TGCAGTGCTAGAGATCTCGGGAGGACTAGCGGTTACGAGCAGTACTTC.

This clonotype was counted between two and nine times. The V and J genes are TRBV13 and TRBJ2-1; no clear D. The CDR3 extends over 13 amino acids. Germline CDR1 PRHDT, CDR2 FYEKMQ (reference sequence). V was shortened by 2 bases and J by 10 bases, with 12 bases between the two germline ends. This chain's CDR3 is CASSLKSYWEQFF. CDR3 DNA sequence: TGTGCCAGCAGCTTAAAAAGTTATTGGGAGCAGTTCTTC.

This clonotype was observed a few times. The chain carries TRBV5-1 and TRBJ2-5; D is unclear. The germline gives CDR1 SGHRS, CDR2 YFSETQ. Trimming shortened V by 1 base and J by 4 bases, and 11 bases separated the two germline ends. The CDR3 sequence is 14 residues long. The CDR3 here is CASSLWAIRETQYF. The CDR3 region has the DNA TGCGCCAGCAGCTTGTGGGCAATACGAGAGACCCAGTACTTC. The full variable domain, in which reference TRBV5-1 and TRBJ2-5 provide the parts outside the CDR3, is KAGVTQTPRYLIKTRGQQVTLSCSPISGHRSVSWYQQTPGQGLQFLFEYFSETQRNKGNFPGRFSGRQFSNSRSEMNVSTLELGDSALYLCASSLWAIRETQYFGPGTRLLVL.

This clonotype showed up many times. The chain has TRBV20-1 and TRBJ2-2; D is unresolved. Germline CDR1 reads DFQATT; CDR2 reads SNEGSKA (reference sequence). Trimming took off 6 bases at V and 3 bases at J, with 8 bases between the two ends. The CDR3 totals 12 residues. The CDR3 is CSALTDTGELFF. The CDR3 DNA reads TGCAGTGCATTGACGGACACCGGGGAGCTGTTTTTT.

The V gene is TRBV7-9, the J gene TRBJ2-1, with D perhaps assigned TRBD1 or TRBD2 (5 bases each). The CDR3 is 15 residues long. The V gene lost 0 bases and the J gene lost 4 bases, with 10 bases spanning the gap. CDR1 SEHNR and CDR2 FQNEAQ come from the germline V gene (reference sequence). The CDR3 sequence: CASSLALGAYNEQFF. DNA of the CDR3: TGTGCCAGCAGCTTAGCGCTCGGGGCGTACAATGAGCAGTTCTTC.

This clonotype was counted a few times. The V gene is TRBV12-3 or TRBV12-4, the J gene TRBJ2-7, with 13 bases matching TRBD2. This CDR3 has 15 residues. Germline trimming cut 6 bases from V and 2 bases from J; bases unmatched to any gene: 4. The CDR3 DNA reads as TGTGCCAGCAGCTTTACTAGCGGGGGGGCCTACGAGCAGTACTTC. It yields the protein CASSFTSGGAYEQYF.

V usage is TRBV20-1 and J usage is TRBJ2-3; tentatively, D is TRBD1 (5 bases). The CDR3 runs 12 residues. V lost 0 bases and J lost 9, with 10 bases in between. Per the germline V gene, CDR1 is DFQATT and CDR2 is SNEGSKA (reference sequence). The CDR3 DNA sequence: TGCAGTGCTAGAGATATAGGGGAAACGCAGTATTTT. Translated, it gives CSARDIGETQYF.

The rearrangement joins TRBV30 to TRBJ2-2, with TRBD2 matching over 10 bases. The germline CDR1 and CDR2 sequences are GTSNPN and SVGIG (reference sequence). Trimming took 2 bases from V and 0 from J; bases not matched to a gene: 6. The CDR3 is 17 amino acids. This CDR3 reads CAWSTGLAGANTGELFF. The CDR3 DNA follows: TGTGCCTGGAGTACGGGGCTAGCGGGAGCGAACACCGGGGAGCTGTTTTTT.

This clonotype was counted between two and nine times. CDR3 protein: CSALGASLAQYF. The DNA for the CDR3 is TGCAGTGCCCTTGGCGCATCTTTGGCGCAGTATTTT. The chain links TRBV20-1 to TRBJ2-3; D remains ambiguous. The CDR3 covers 12 residues. Germline V gives CDR1 DFQATT, CDR2 SNEGSKA (reference sequence). Trimming cost V 6 bases and J 10 bases, with 17 bases left between them.